This T cell receptor beta chain was recovered during a study of post-analysis software for immune sequencing data (dated by TCRdb to the mid-2010s). For the study in its entirety: Disease courses on record covered relapsing-remitting, secondary progressive and progressive-relapsing multiple sclerosis, though some patients had no subtype annotation. The patient repertoires were set against under 12 previously published healthy control repertoires from donors whose ages ranged from roughly 6 to 26 years. A subset of samples was prepared in parallel using single-end sample barcoding, then pooled and co-amplified after Illumina adapter ligation. Study-wide conclusions, independent of this receptor: The control group was slightly older than the multiple sclerosis patient group. Direct clustering with F measure revealed strong co-clustering of samples prepared in the same batch, which led to a batch-effect correction. Roughly 5 TRBV segments, including TRBV5-6, TRBV5-1 and TRBV20-1, were significantly more frequent in patients than controls. Multiple sclerosis patients had significantly lower normalized Chao1 diversity than controls, a result that suggests substantial peripheral T-cell clonal expansion.

The library came from PCR. TCRdb records Illumina HiSeq 2500 as the sequencer. To reduce PCR and sequencing biases, unique molecular identifiers were incorporated into the TCR beta cDNA libraries. Every 1 to 10 million input T cells yielded 500,000 or so cDNA molecules, meaning each molecule approximated one T cell. The patient libraries were prepared and sequenced using the same protocol as the earlier healthy control dataset. Samples belonging to the same batch were prepared together, multiplexed and sequenced on a shared HiSeq lane. In the source study's methods: Raw barcoded reads were processed with MIGEC, discarding single-read molecular identifier groups before consensus assembly and CDR3 extraction. VDJtools was used for post-analysis of the clonotype tables, with diversity normalized by down-sampling every dataset to the smallest sample size. In repertoire overlap clustering, CDR3 amino acid sequences, but not nucleotide sequences, were matched to correct batch-related cross-sample contamination. The public reads were reanalyzed by TCRdb: fastp trimming at Q25, MiXCR alignment, in-frame beta chains only. Each CDR3 protein gets just one entry, which takes the most common genes and DNA from the rows behind it. TCRdb, not the original authors, processed these V and J calls. This sample comprises about 800,000 distinct CDR3 sequences, roughly 30% of them detected only once. Of the sample, approximately 0.6% falls within the top ten clones.

To demonstrate the VDJtools post-analysis software, the study profiled TCR beta repertoires from the peripheral blood of approximately twelve young patients with multiple sclerosis. Multiple sclerosis patients were children and adolescents aged roughly 6 to 17 years. This clonotype was seen a handful of times. The antigen this receptor binds is unknown. Per-nucleotide qualities are absent, and no much larger clonotype sits a single base away. From cysteine to phenylalanine, the CDR3 is 16 amino acids long. Kept here is only the CDR3 DNA, which spans 48 bases and is read in frame from base 1. Trimming at the junction amounts to 4 bases on V and 8 bases on J, and the germline ends lie 21 bases apart. Looking up the germline V gene (reference sequence) yields CDR1 SGHKS and CDR2 YYEKEE.

The material sequenced was blood. This clonotype originated in a girl aged 10 to 17 with multiple sclerosis. This chain joins TRBV5-5 to TRBJ1-4, with no confidently assigned D gene. The DNA sequence is TGTGCCAGCAGCCCGCGCCAAGGCTCCCCAGTGGAAAAACTGTTTTTT. It is translated as CASSPRQGSPVEKLFF.